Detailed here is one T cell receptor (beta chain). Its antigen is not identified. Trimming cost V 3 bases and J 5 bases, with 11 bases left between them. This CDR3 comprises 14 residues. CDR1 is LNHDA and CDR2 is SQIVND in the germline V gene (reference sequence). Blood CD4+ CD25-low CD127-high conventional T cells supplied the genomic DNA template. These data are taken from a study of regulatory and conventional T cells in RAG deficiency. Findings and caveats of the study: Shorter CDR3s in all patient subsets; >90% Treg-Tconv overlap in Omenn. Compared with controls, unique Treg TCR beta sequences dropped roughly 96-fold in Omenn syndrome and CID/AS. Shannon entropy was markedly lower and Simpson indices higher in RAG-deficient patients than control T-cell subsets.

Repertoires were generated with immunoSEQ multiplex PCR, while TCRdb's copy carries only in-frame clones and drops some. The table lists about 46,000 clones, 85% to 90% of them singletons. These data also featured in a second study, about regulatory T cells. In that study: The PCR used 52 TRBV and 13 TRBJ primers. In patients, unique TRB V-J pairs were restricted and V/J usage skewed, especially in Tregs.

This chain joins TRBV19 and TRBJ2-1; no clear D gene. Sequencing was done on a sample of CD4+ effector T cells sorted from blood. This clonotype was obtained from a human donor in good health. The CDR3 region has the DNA TGTGCCAGTAGTATCCGCATGCTGAACAATGAGCAGTTCTTC. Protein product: CASSIRMLNNEQFF.